The 20 T cell receptor beta chains below were found in one sample sequenced in a study of cytomegalovirus exposure and HLA in healthy donors. PCR used 60 Vbeta primers and 13 Jbeta primers. The protocol was immunoSEQ multiplex PCR, while the TCRdb copy is restricted to in-frame clones and leaves out a portion. The table lists roughly 200,000 clones, over 70% of them singletons. The sequenced sample was PBMCs. The receptors derive from a woman aged 55-75 years in good health and CMV-seropositive.

The chain combines TRBV15 with TRBJ2-1, with a possible D match to TRBD2 (6 bases). There are 17 residues in the CDR3. CDR1 is LNHNV and CDR2 is YYDKDF in the germline V gene (reference sequence). The ends were cut back, 5 bases at V and 4 bases at J, with 21 bases in the middle. The DNA of the CDR3 is TGTGCCACCAGCGGGGTGGGGTCCGGGCGGGGTTACAATGAGCAGTTCTTC. It yields the protein CATSGVGSGRGYNEQFF. Drawing the rest from reference TRBV15 and TRBJ2-1, the complete variable domain is DAMVIQNPRYQVTQFGKPVTLSCSQTLNHNVMYWYQQKSSQAPKLLFHYYDKDFNNEADTPDNFQSRRPNTSFCFLDIRSPGLGDTAMYLCATSGVGSGRGYNEQFFGPGTRLTVL.

This rearrangement joins TRBV19 to TRBJ2-3, with a tentative D call TRBD1 (6 bases). This CDR3 contains 15 residues. V shed 1 base and J shed 3 bases, with 11 bases lying between them. The germline CDR1 and CDR2 sequences are LNHDA and SQIVND (reference sequence). The CDR3 sequence is CASSIAGASTDTQYF. CDR3 coding DNA: TGTGCCAGTAGTATAGCAGGGGCGTCTACAGATACGCAGTATTTT.

This chain joins TRBV4-1 and TRBJ2-1, with TRBD2 matching 10 bases. From germline, CDR1 is MGHRA and CDR2 YSYEKL. The CDR3 sequence is 17 residues long. The J segment lost 3 bases and the V segment lost 4 bases, leaving 9 bases of the junction unmatched. The CDR3 protein is CASSRIPSSGSYNEQFF. CDR3 bases: TGCGCCAGCAGCCGAATCCCGTCTAGCGGGAGCTACAATGAGCAGTTCTTC.

This clone has just a few counts. The chain joins TRBV29-1 to TRBJ2-3; the D gene is possibly TRBD1 (6 bases). CDR3 length equals 13 residues. V lost 3 bases to trimming and J lost 6 bases, with 13 bases between them. CDR1 and CDR2 from the germline V gene are SQVTM and ANQGSEA. CDR3 region: CSVDGGGGDTQYF. The CDR3, as DNA: TGCAGCGTTGATGGTGGGGGCGGGGATACGCAGTATTTT.

This clone has just a few counts. Mismatch with germline at one junction end may stem from a read error. The chain couples TRBV7-7 to TRBJ2-3, with a weak D call TRBD2 (6 bases). Germline V gene sequence: CDR1 SSHAT, CDR2 FNYEAQ (reference sequence). CDR3 length equals 15 residues. CDR3 protein: CASSLVGSSTDTQYF. The CDR3 DNA reads as TGTGCTAGCAGCTTAGTCGGGAGCAGCACAGATACGCAGTATTTT.

The gene calls are TRBV5-4 and TRBJ2-1, with TRBD2 matching over 16 bases. CDR3 length: 17 amino acids. Germline V gene lookup returns CDR1 SGHNT and CDR2 YYREEE (reference sequence). Unmatched junction bases numbered 5, after V lost 4 bases and J lost 4 bases. The CDR3 loop is CASSAGLAGGAYNEQFF. For the CDR3, the DNA is TGTGCCAGCAGCGCGGGACTAGCGGGGGGGGCTTACAATGAGCAGTTCTTC.

The chain carries TRBV15 and TRBJ2-6; 8 nucleotides line up with TRBD1. The CDR3 consists of 17 residues. After removal of 3 bases from V and 2 bases from J, the junction contained 6 bases not matched to a gene. Germline CDR1 is LNHNV and CDR2 is YYDKDF (reference sequence). The CDR3 loop reads CATSRELQGAGANVLTF. The DNA of the CDR3 is TGTGCCACCAGCAGGGAATTACAGGGGGCTGGGGCCAACGTCCTGACTTTC.

This rearrangement joins TRBV5-6 to TRBJ2-1; D not resolved. The CDR3 length is 17 residues. CDR1 is SGHDT and CDR2 is YYEEEE in the germline V gene. Trimming removed 2 bases at V and 9 bases at J, with 24 bases between. The DNA of the CDR3 is TGTGCCAGCAGCTTTTCCGGTAGCAGAGAGGTAGTCAGTGAGCAGTTCTTC. This gives the protein CASSFSGSREVVSEQFF.

The chain links TRBV7-7 to TRBJ2-5, with 11 bases matching TRBD2. After removal of 5 bases from V and 2 bases from J, the junction contained 4 bases not matched to a gene. This CDR3 spans 15 amino acids. Germline CDR1 is SSHAT and CDR2 is FNYEAQ (reference sequence). The CDR3 region is CASSLSGGVQETQYF. The CDR3 DNA sequence: TGTGCCAGCAGCCTTAGCGGGGGGGTACAAGAGACCCAGTACTTC.

This chain connects TRBV19 to TRBJ2-1; TRBD1 matches at 9 bases. V trimming: 5 bases; J trimming: 2 bases; junction bases outside the gene matches: 4. This CDR3 is 15 amino acids long. The germline V gene has CDR1 LNHDA and CDR2 SQIVND (reference sequence). The DNA of the CDR3 is TGTGCCAGTAGTGCTCGGACAGGGGCCTACAATGAGCAGTTCTTC. It is translated as CASSARTGAYNEQFF.

This clone was seen only a few times. The chain recombines TRBV27 with TRBJ1-5, with TRBD1 matching over 7 bases. The V segment lost 4 bases and the J segment 1 base; nucleotides outside the gene matches: 4. CDR1 MNHEY and CDR2 SMNVEV come from the germline V gene (reference sequence). This CDR3 comprises 15 residues. Here the CDR3 DNA reads TGTGCCAGCAGTTCTACAGGGGCCAGCAATCAGCCCCAGCATTTT. Its translation is CASSSTGASNQPQHF.

This clone was observed a single time. CDR3 sequence (DNA): TGTGCCATACAGGCGGGATACCCGAGCAATCAGCCCCAGCATTTT. This translates into CAIQAGYPSNQPQHF. The chain uses TRBV7-9 and TRBJ1-5, with a tentative D call TRBD1 (5 bases). The CDR3 runs 15 residues. The germline gives CDR1 SEHNR, CDR2 FQNEAQ (reference sequence). Trimming stripped 10 bases from V and 1 base from J, with 17 bases between.

The chain combines TRBV7-6 with TRBJ1-4; tentative D call: TRBD1 (5 bases). Germline CDR1 is SGHVS and CDR2 is FNYEAQ. V lost 0 bases to trimming and J lost 5 bases, with 16 bases between them. There are 17 residues in the CDR3. CDR3 DNA sequence: TGTGCCAGCAGCTTAGCGCCTCATGGGGCGTCGAATGAAAAACTGTTTTTT. This gives the protein CASSLAPHGASNEKLFF.

CDR3 DNA: TGTGCCAGCAGCTTGGCCAGGGGCGACCATGGCTACACCTTC. Protein: CASSLARGDHGYTF. The chain recombines TRBV5-4 with TRBJ1-2; a possible D gene is TRBD1 (6 bases). The CDR3 is made up of 14 amino acids. The V gene lost 0 bases and the J gene lost 6 bases, with 12 bases spanning the gap. The V gene's germline CDR1 is SGHNT and CDR2 YYREEE (reference sequence).

This rearrangement joins TRBV9 to TRBJ1-2; 8 bases agree with TRBD1. The V and J ends lost 4 bases and 8 bases, in that order; junction bases with no gene match: 7. The CDR3 is made up of 13 amino acids. Looked up from germline, CDR1 is SGDLS and CDR2 is YYNGEE. CDR3 DNA sequence: TGTGCCAGCAGCCGACAGGGGAGTCCGGGCTACACCTTC. It encodes CASSRQGSPGYTF.

The chain couples TRBV6-1 to TRBJ1-2; 7 bases are a match to TRBD1. The germline V gene has CDR1 MNHNS and CDR2 SASEGT. Trimming removed 6 bases from V and 4 bases from J; junction bases left unmatched: 8. CDR3 size: 14 residues. CDR3 residues: CASSHDWDSYGYTF. In DNA, the CDR3 is TGTGCCAGCAGCCACGACTGGGACAGCTATGGCTACACCTTC.

This clone was picked up a small number of times. V gene TRBV27 combines with J gene TRBJ1-3; perhaps TRBD1 as D (6 bases). Germline V gene data show CDR1 as MNHEY and CDR2 as SMNVEV (reference sequence). V lost 5 bases and J lost 2, with 10 bases in between. This CDR3 spans 14 amino acids. The CDR3, as DNA: TGTGCCAGCAGTCTTCAGGGGCCTGGAAACACCATATATTTT. Its translation: CASSLQGPGNTIYF.

V gene TRBV5-1 combines with J gene TRBJ2-5, with D possibly matching TRBD2 (5 bases). CDR3 length: 13 amino acids. The germline gives CDR1 SGHRS, CDR2 YFSETQ. V lost 4 bases and J 4 bases, leaving 11 bases between the germline ends. CDR3 loop: CASSPGRGETQYF. The CDR3 DNA follows: TGCGCCAGCAGCCCAGGACGGGGAGAGACCCAGTACTTC.

This clone occurred a few times. V gene TRBV5-6 combines with J gene TRBJ2-5; no definite D call. CDR1 and CDR2 (germline): SGHDT, YYEEEE. V lost 0 bases and J lost 3, with 9 bases in between. This CDR3 region has 14 residues. The CDR3 sequence is CASSLVAREETQYF. The CDR3, as DNA: TGTGCCAGCAGCTTGGTGGCACGGGAAGAGACCCAGTACTTC.

V and J are TRBV7-2 and TRBJ2-1; 7 nucleotides agree with TRBD2. The CDR3 totals 14 residues. Unmatched junction bases numbered 1, after V lost 1 base and J lost 4 bases. In germline, CDR1 is SGHTA, CDR2 FQGNSA. CDR3 DNA sequence: TGTGCCAGCAGCTTAGGGCGGGAGTACAATGAGCAGTTCTTC. Protein product: CASSLGREYNEQFF.